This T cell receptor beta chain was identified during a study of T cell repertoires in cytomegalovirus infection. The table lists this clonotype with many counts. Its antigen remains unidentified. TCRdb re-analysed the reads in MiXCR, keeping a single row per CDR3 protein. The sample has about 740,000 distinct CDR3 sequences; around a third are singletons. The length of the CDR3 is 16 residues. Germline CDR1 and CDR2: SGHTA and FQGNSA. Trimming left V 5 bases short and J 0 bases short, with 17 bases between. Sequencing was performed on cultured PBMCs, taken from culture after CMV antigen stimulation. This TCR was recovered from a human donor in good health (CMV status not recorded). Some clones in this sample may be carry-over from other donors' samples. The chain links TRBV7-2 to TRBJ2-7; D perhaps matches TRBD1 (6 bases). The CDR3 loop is CASSPDRQVFSYEQYF. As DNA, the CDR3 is TGTGCCAGCAGCCCGGACAGACAGGTGTTCTCCTACGAGCAGTACTTC.